This TCR beta chain was profiled in a study of T cells in Graves' hyperthyroidism and ophthalmopathy. This clonotype is a singleton in its sample. Its antigen remains unknown. Because it lacks the conserved phenylalanine or tryptophan at the end, this CDR3 is likely a read error. Per the germline V gene, CDR1 is MDHEN and CDR2 is SYDVKM. V lost 3 bases and J 1 base, leaving 9 bases between the germline ends. The CDR3 sequence is 14 residues long. General observations from the study: A model of 13 V-J pairs discriminated ophthalmopathy from stable hyperthyroidism.

Amplification targeted TCR beta CDR3 regions from RNA transcripts. The study used the HTBI primer set for a first-round RT-PCR of the TCR CDR3. TCRdb re-derived calls from the multiplex PCR reads in MiXCR, one entry per CDR3 protein. The sample contains around 520,000 distinct CDR3 sequences, around 22% of which appear only once. The chain employs TRBV28 and TRBJ2-5; TRBD1 might be the D (5 bases). The clonotype comes from a woman aged 25 to 45 with Graves' ophthalmopathy. The sequenced sample was blood. The CDR3 bases are TGTGCCAGCAGTTTTCATCAGGGCCAAGAGACCCAGTACTAC. Protein product: CASSFHQGQETQYY.